This T cell receptor (beta chain) appears in the sequencing data of a study of control samples from healthy donors and cancer patients. CDR1 and CDR2 from the germline V gene are LGHDT and YNNKEL (reference sequence). J lost 6 bases, V lost 4 bases, and 11 bases had no gene match. The CDR3 runs to 15 residues. Sequenced by immunoSEQ multiplex PCR; TCRdb stores in-frame clones only, minus some. The data contain some 78,000 clones, roughly 89% of them singletons. This receptor was identified in a woman aged 55 to 70 in good health. This chain connects TRBV3-1 (or the pseudogene TRBV3-2) to TRBJ2-7, with 8 bases matching TRBD2. Material for sequencing was blood. As DNA, the CDR3 is TGTGCCAGCAGCCCGGCCGGGGGGGGACGGCTCGAGCAGTACTTC. Protein: CASSPAGGGRLEQYF.